The present TCR beta chain was sequenced within a study of long-term antiretroviral therapy in people with HIV. As for this clone: Its specificity is unknown.

With survey level as its setting, the immunoSEQ assay was v3.0. The protocol was immunoSEQ multiplex PCR, while the TCRdb copy is restricted to in-frame clones and leaves out a portion. The data show approximately 22,000 clones, 70% to 85% seen once. This CDR3 is 14 amino acids long. The V end was cut by 5 bases, the J end by 7 bases, with 18 bases between. Germline V lookup: CDR1 MDHEN, CDR2 SYDVKM. Held in samples before DNA extraction were about 0.85-11 million cryopreserved PBMC. Study-level findings and limits: Post-ART samples showed increased diversity that remained below transplant donor control levels.

The gene calls are TRBV28 and TRBJ2-7; D is perhaps TRBD2 (6 bases). Here the sequenced sample was unsorted PBMCs, taken 0.1 years before starting antiretroviral therapy. This sequence was found in a man between 18 and 29 years old with HIV. The CDR3 coding sequence is TGTGCCAGCAGTCCAGATAGCGGCCGCAAGGAGCAGTACTTC. It specifies CASSPDSGRKEQYF.